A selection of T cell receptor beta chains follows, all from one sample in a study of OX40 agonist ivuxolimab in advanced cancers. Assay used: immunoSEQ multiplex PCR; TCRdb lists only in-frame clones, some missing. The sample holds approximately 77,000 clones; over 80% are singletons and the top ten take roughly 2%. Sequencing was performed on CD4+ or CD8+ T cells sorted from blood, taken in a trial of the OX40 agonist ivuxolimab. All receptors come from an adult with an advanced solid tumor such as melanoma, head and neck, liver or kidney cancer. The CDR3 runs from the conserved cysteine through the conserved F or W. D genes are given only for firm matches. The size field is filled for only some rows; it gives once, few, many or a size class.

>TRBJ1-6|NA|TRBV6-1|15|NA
CAISEGTPLNSPLHF
TGTGCCATCAGTGAAGGGACACCCCTTAATTCACCCCTCCACTTT
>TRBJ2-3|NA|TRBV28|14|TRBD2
CASSYGLVADTQYF
TGTGCCAGCAGTTACGGACTAGTTGCAGATACGCAGTATTTT
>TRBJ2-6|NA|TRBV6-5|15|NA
CASSPSSSGANVLTF
TGTGCCAGCAGCCCCAGTTCCTCTGGGGCCAACGTCCTGACTTTC
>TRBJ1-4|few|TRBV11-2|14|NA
CASSRTARNEKLFF
TGTGCCAGCAGCCGGACAGCCCGTAATGAAAAACTGTTTTTT
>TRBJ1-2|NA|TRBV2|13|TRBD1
CASNPDRAYGYTF
TGTGCCAGCAACCCGGACAGGGCCTATGGCTACACCTTC
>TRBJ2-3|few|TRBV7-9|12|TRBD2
CASSSGGDTQYF
TGTGCCAGCAGCTCGGGGGGAGATACGCAGTATTTT
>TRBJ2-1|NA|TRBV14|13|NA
CASSPPSYNEQFF
TGTGCCAGCAGTCCCCCTTCCTACAATGAGCAGTTCTTC
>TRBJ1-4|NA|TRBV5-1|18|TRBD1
CASSSRGAGGATNEKLFF
TGCGCCAGCAGCTCCAGAGGGGCAGGGGGTGCAACTAATGAAAAACTGTTTTTT
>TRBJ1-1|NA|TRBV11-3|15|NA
CASSSGVSENTEAFF
TGTGCCAGCAGCTCCGGCGTTTCTGAGAACACTGAAGCTTTCTTT
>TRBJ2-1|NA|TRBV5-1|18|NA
CASSLTEVRRDWSNEQFF
TGCGCCAGCAGCTTGACAGAGGTGCGCAGAGACTGGAGCAATGAGCAGTTCTTC
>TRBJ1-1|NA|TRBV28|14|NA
CASSSTTRRTEAFF
TGTGCCAGCAGTTCCACCACACGCCGCACTGAAGCTTTCTTT
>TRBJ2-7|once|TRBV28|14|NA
CASSLLGPGYEQYF
TGTGCCAGCAGTTTATTGGGGCCCGGCTACGAGCAGTACTTC
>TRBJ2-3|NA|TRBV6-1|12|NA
CASRDHTDTQYF
TGTGCCAGCAGGGACCACACAGATACGCAGTATTTT
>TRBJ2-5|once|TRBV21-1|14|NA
CASSKAGKEETQYF
TGTGCCAGCAGCAAAGCGGGCAAGGAGGAGACCCAGTACTTC
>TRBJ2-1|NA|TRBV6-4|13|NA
CASSGVNGREQFF
TGTGCCAGCAGTGGCGTAAATGGGCGTGAGCAGTTCTTC
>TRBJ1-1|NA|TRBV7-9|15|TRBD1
CASSWGTGTNTEAFF
TGTGCCAGCAGCTGGGGGACAGGGACGAACACTGAAGCTTTCTTT
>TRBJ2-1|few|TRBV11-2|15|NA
CASSIAASIGNEQFF
TGTGCCAGCTCCATAGCGGCCTCGATAGGGAATGAGCAGTTCTTC
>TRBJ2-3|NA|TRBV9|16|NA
CASSTRPTKGTDTQYF
TGTGCCAGCAGCACTAGACCGACAAAGGGCACAGATACGCAGTATTTT
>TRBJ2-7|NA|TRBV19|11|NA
CASSSRYEQYF
TGTGCCAGTAGTAGCCGTTACGAGCAGTACTTC
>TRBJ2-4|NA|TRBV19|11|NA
CASSIEGEEYF
TGTGCCAGTAGTATAGAGGGGGAGGAGTACTTC
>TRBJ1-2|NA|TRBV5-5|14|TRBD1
CASRPLTGNTGYTF
TGTGCCAGCAGACCGTTGACAGGGAATACGGGCTACACCTTC
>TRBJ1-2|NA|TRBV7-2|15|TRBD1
CASSSQGDRAYGYTF
TGTGCCAGCAGCTCCCAGGGAGACAGGGCCTATGGCTACACCTTC
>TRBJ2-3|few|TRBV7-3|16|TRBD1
CASSLGTGYGTDTQYF
TGTGCCAGCAGCTTAGGGACAGGTTATGGCACAGATACGCAGTATTTT
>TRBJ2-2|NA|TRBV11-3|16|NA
CASSAILGVDAGELFF
TGTGCCAGCAGCGCCATCCTGGGCGTCGACGCCGGGGAGCTGTTTTTT
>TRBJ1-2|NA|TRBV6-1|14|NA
CASSPEAGAYGYTF
TGTGCCAGCAGTCCTGAGGCAGGGGCCTATGGCTACACCTTC
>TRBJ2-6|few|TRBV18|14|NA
CASSPTGGANVLTF
TGTGCCAGCTCACCAACAGGCGGGGCCAACGTCCTGACTTTC
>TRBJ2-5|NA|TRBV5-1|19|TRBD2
CASSLAPSGRGRYQETQYF
TGCGCCAGCAGCTTGGCCCCTAGCGGGAGGGGGAGGTATCAAGAGACCCAGTACTTC
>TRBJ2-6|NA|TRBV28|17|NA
CASLRQGRISGANVLTF
TGTGCCAGCCTCCGCCAGGGTCGAATCTCTGGGGCCAACGTCCTGACTTTC
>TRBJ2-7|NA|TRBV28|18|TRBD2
CASSFFGGSGRFTYEQYF
TGTGCCAGCAGTTTCTTCGGGGGGAGCGGGAGGTTCACCTACGAGCAGTACTTC
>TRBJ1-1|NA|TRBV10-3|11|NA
CAISEEGEAFF
TGTGCCATCAGTGAGGAAGGGGAAGCTTTCTTT
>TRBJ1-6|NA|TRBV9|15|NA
CASSGPGRYNSPLHF
TGTGCCAGCAGCGGCCCCGGCCGGTATAATTCACCCCTCCACTTT
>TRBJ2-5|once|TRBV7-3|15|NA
CASSFRPGQQETQYF
TGTGCCAGCAGCTTTCGTCCAGGACAGCAAGAGACCCAGTACTTC
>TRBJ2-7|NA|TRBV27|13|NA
CASSRQGNYEQYF
TGTGCCAGCAGTAGGCAGGGTAACTACGAGCAGTACTTC
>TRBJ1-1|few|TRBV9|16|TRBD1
CASTRGQGAADTEAFF
TGTGCCAGCACTCGGGGGCAGGGGGCTGCGGACACTGAAGCTTTCTTT
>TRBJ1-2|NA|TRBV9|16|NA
CASSVASAPGGGGYTF
TGTGCCAGCAGCGTAGCTTCGGCGCCTGGGGGTGGTGGCTACACCTTC
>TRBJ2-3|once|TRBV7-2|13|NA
CASSLAGWDTQYF
TGTGCCAGCAGCTTAGCGGGATGGGATACGCAGTATTTT
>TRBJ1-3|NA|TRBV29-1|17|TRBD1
CSVEARGQGISGNTIYF
TGCAGCGTTGAAGCCCGAGGACAGGGCATCTCTGGAAACACCATATATTTT
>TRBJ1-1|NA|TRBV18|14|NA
CASSPGGKGTEAFF
TGTGCCAGCTCACCAGGGGGCAAGGGCACTGAAGCTTTCTTT
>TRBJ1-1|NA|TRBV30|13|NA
CAWSDRKNTEAFF
TGTGCCTGGAGTGACAGGAAGAACACTGAAGCTTTCTTT
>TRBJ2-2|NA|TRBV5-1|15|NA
CASSGRADPTGELFF
TGCGCCAGCAGCGGTAGGGCCGACCCGACCGGGGAGCTGTTTTTT
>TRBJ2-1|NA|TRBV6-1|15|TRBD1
CASRPGQGGSQEQFF
TGTGCCAGCAGGCCGGGACAGGGGGGTTCACAAGAGCAGTTCTTC
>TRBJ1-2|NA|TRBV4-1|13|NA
CASSQDRDYGYTF
TGCGCCAGCAGCCAAGACAGGGATTATGGCTACACCTTC
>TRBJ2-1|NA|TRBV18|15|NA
CASSPPGSRPTRQFF
TGTGCCAGCTCACCACCCGGGTCTCGGCCCACTAGGCAGTTCTTC